This TCR beta chain was sequenced during a study of T cell responses to AZD1222 COVID-19 vaccine. Study-level findings and limits: Repertoires were obtained only post-peak T cell response. Spike-specific TCRs gained breadth and depth after people received two AZD1222 doses. Possibly, clonal diversity was underestimated; donors were largely white British and included more females.

The junction had 6 bases not matched to a gene; V was cut back by 6 bases and J by 6 bases. CDR3 size: 15 residues. Germline V gives CDR1 MNHEY, CDR2 SVGEGT. TCRdb's table, derived via immunoSEQ multiplex PCR, lists solely in-frame clones and lacks some. Among over 100,000 clones listed, roughly 90% were seen once. This clone came up a few times. Its antigen is currently unknown. This clonotype was sampled from an adult in good health. This specimen was peripheral blood, taken on day 0 of AZD1222 vaccination. The chain couples TRBV6-2 or TRBV6-3 to TRBJ1-5; 12 nucleotides align to TRBD1. In DNA, the CDR3 is TGTGCCAGCAGCCGAGGGACAGGGGGCGGTCAGCCCCAGCATTTT. Translated, it gives CASSRGTGGGQPQHF.